The text below deals with one T cell receptor beta chain. Its specific antigen is unknown. There are no base qualities to consult, and no much larger clone falls within one base. Sequencing of TCRB CDR3 was done on genomic DNA with the immunoSEQ assay. The original methods were these. Published virus-specific TCRB sequences were compared with patient CD8+ clones larger than 1%, and only a few matches were found. Analyses were restricted to productive TCRB rearrangements. Clonality was calculated as a Shannon entropy-based productive clonality index, and a clone was defined by a unique TCRB CDR3 sequence. Repertoire overlap for a pair of samples was computed from each clone's template counts relative to total templates per sample. A correlation with a Spearman r of around 0.6 was found between V-gene usage by flow cytometry and V-gene usage by TCRB sequencing. The table comes from immuneACCESS by way of TCRdb, which keeps in-frame sequences with V and J called. Part of the clones is missing from these tables; in studies checked, under half for an unresolved V gene and the rest for unknown reasons. V and J calls and clone size are copied from that table; D and trimming were computed from the DNA. The table for this sample lists roughly 13,000 clones; roughly 74% of them were counted only once. Under 25% of the sample rests with the top ten.

The data derive from a study of somatic mutations in cytotoxic T cells in rheumatoid arthritis (dated by TCRdb to 2016 to 2017). Context from the whole study: Patient peripheral blood (about 29 ml EDTA) was drawn right after diagnosis and before any treatment started. Whether expanded CD8+ T-cell clones in untreated, newly diagnosed rheumatoid arthritis carry somatic mutations was the study question, and clonality was characterized with TCRB deep sequencing. TCRB deep sequencing covered over 55 patients with rheumatoid arthritis along with approximately 20 healthy controls. A FACSAria II or Sony SH800 was used to flow-sort some V beta antibody-stained T-cell populations at nearly 100% purity, and TCRB sequencing was also done on sorted V beta1+ cells. Patients and controls did not essentially differ in median age, which was nearly identical between the groups.

CD4+ and CD8+ cells were isolated by positive magnetic bead selection on an AutoMACS, and purity was checked by flow cytometry. A TCR V beta antibody panel was used in flow cytometry to screen first for clonal expansions, which were then characterized by TCRB deep sequencing of sorted CD8+ fractions. Peripheral blood mononuclear cells were obtained using density gradient separation with Ficoll-Paque PLUS. DNA from CD4-enriched, CD8-enriched or PBMC samples was extracted using Nucleospin Tissue or Tissue XS kits and then quantified on a Qubit 2.0 fluorometer. CDR1 is given as SGHAT and CDR2 as FQNNGV, both from the germline V gene. Trimming costs V 5 bases and J 6 bases, and their ends lie 13 bases apart. CDR3 length: 13 amino acids, cysteine to phenylalanine. The retained sequence is limited to the CDR3, 39 bases, with the frame set at the first base. Overall results and qualifications from the work: There was no significant difference in CD8+ T-cell clonality between rheumatoid arthritis patients and age-matched healthy controls. The expanded CD8+ clones had unknown antigen targets, and not appearing in virus-specific databases did not rule out that they were virus-specific. No adjustment for multiple comparisons was made for the slight TRBV07 underrepresentation in patients. The largest CD8+ clone made up more than 20% of CD8+ cells in about an eighth of the 65 patients, and blood and synovial fluid shared several identical CD8+ TCRB sequences. An increase of CD8+ clonality with age was seen in patients (Spearman r ≈ 0.46) but not in healthy controls.

The sample comprised CD8+ T cells sorted from blood. The clonotype was recovered from an adult with rheumatoid arthritis. The chain links TRBV11-2 with TRBJ1-1; perhaps TRBD1 is the D gene, with 5 bases matching. The DNA sequence is TGTGCCAGCAGCGCGGCAGGGCGAGCTGAAGCTTTCTTT. This sequence encodes CASSAAGRAEAFF.